Below are 23 T cell receptor beta chains sequenced from a single sample in a study of CD8+CD57+ T cells in acquired aplastic anemia. Patients chosen for sequencing had CD8+CD57+ cells that had expanded, as shown by flow cytometry. The study profiled TCR beta VDJ and CDR3 using genomic DNA as template. TCRdb analysed the reads with MiXCR anew, one entry per CDR3 protein. This table holds some 160,000 distinct CDR3 sequences, about 48% found once. The sequenced material came from sorted CD4+, CD8+, or CD8+CD57+ T cells (not recorded which) from PBMCs. The source is a human donor with aplastic anemia.

This clonotype was seen at least ten times. V and J are TRBV29-1 and TRBJ2-5; 8 nucleotides match TRBD2. The CDR3 contains 14 residues. Germline V CDR1 and CDR2: SQVTM, ANQGSEA. V gave up 6 bases and J gave up 4 bases; unmatched junction bases: 10. CDR3 coding DNA: TGCAGCGTGACCGGGGGGGGTTATGGAGAGACCCAGTACTTC. It is translated as CSVTGGGYGETQYF.

The rearrangement joins TRBV24-1 to TRBJ2-5; D is tentatively TRBD1 or TRBD2 (5 bases each). The V gene's germline CDR1 is KGHDR and CDR2 SFDVKD. CDR3 size: 13 residues. The V gene lost 7 bases and the J gene lost 1 base, with 9 bases spanning the gap. The CDR3: CATRGDGQETQYF. CDR3 DNA: TGTGCCACCAGGGGGGACGGCCAAGAGACCCAGTACTTC.

Of note for this clonotype: With a much larger clone just one base away, this may be a read error. The rearrangement uses TRBV10-3 and TRBJ2-1; D is uncertain. The germline V and J ends were trimmed by 5 bases and 5 bases, with 4 bases remaining between them. This CDR3 contains 11 residues. The V gene's germline CDR1 is ENHRY and CDR2 SYGVKD. The DNA for the CDR3 is TGTGCCATCAGTTCGCACAATGAGCAGTTCTTC. Translated, it gives CAISSHNEQFF.

Many counts were recorded for this clonotype. J is TRBJ2-7 and V is TRBV6-1, with a weak D call TRBD1 (5 bases). Germline V gene data show CDR1 as MNHNS and CDR2 as SASEGT. V dropped 2 bases and J dropped 2 bases, with 13 bases sitting between them. The CDR3 has 15 amino acids. CDR3 DNA sequence: TGTGCCAGCAGTGAATCCGGACATTCACCCTACGAGCAGTACTTC. Translation: CASSESGHSPYEQYF.

Comments on this clonotype: This may be a read error: a much more frequent sequence differs by one nucleotide. The chain joins TRBV19 to TRBJ1-1, with D possibly matching TRBD1 (6 bases). The length of the CDR3 is 16 residues. V shed 3 bases and J shed 4 bases, with 18 bases lying between them. Germline lookup yields CDR1 LNHDA and CDR2 SQIVND (reference sequence). This chain's CDR3 is CASSMWGATLGTEAFF. CDR3 DNA: TGTGCCAGTAGTATGTGGGGGGCGACTCTAGGCACTGAAGCTTTCTTT. The whole variable domain, remainder taken from reference TRBV19 and TRBJ1-1, is DGGITQSPKYLFRKEGQNVTLSCEQNLNHDAMYWYRQDPGQGLRLIYYSQIVNDFQKGDIAEGYSVSREKKESFPLTVTSAQKNPTAFYLCASSMWGATLGTEAFFGQGTRLTVV.

The table lists this clonotype with a count of one. A much larger clonotype is one base distant, so this may be a read error. V gene TRBV7-2 combines with J gene TRBJ2-7; 9 nucleotides line up with TRBD1. This CDR3 comprises 13 residues. V dropped 5 bases and J dropped 3; count of bases not matched to a gene: 2. CDR1 is SGHTA, CDR2 FQGNSA, per germline. The CDR3 protein is CASSTTGGYEQYF. DNA for the CDR3: TGTGCCAGCAGCACGACAGGGGGCTACGAGCAGTACTTC.

This clonotype was observed at least ten times. The V call is TRBV9, the J call TRBJ2-1; D possibly matches TRBD1 or TRBD2 (5 bases each). V gave up 4 bases and J gave up 7 bases, with 15 bases separating them. The V gene's germline CDR1 is SGDLS and CDR2 YYNGEE. This CDR3 spans 14 amino acids. The CDR3 region is CASSPYGANNEQFF. Here the CDR3 DNA reads TGTGCCAGCAGCCCTTACGGGGCAAATAATGAGCAGTTCTTC.

This clonotype has a count of ten or more. This chain connects TRBV19 to TRBJ2-3, with D perhaps given as TRBD1 or TRBD2 (5 bases each). The V end was cut by 2 bases, the J end by 1 base, with 10 bases between. This CDR3 region has 15 residues. Germline CDR1 LNHDA, CDR2 SQIVND (reference sequence). CDR3 amino acids: CASSISGRGTDTQYF. The CDR3 DNA follows: TGTGCCAGTAGTATAAGCGGCAGGGGCACAGATACGCAGTATTTT.

V usage is TRBV7-3 and J usage is TRBJ2-1; the D is unclear. The V end was cut by 5 bases, the J end by 0 bases, with 11 bases between. Germline CDR1 reads SGHTA; CDR2 reads FQGTGA. This CDR3 contains 15 residues. The CDR3, as DNA: TGTGCCAGCAGCCCTGACTTGAGCTCCTACAATGAGCAGTTCTTC. As protein: CASSPDLSSYNEQFF.

This clonotype came up many times. This chain links TRBV9 with TRBJ1-1, with D possibly being TRBD1 (5 bases). Germline lookup yields CDR1 SGDLS and CDR2 YYNGEE. The CDR3 loop spans 15 amino acids. V shed 4 bases and J shed 4 bases, with 17 bases lying between them. The CDR3 region is CASSPGSPEGTEAFF. The DNA for the CDR3 is TGTGCCAGCAGCCCAGGGTCTCCCGAGGGCACTGAAGCTTTCTTT.

This chain uses TRBV20-1 with TRBJ1-5; D is unresolved. V gave up 2 bases and J gave up 4 bases, with 9 bases separating them. CDR3 length: 13 amino acids. The germline CDR1 and CDR2 sequences are DFQATT and SNEGSKA (reference sequence). CDR3 nucleotide sequence: TGCAGTGCTAGAAGGCAAGTAAATCAGCCCCAGCATTTT. Protein: CSARRQVNQPQHF.

At least ten counts were recorded for this clonotype. The V gene is TRBV19, the J gene TRBJ1-4; 7 bases line up with TRBD1. From germline, CDR1 is LNHDA and CDR2 SQIVND (reference sequence). CDR3 length equals 15 residues. Germline trimming cut 4 bases from V and 7 bases from J; bases unmatched to any gene: 9. CDR3 DNA sequence: TGTGCCAGTAGTACTTTGACAGGGTGGGCTGAAAAACTGTTTTTT. Translated: CASSTLTGWAEKLFF.

The chain has TRBV28 and TRBJ1-5; D may be TRBD1 (5 bases). Trimming took off 3 bases at V and 6 bases at J, with 12 bases between the two ends. This CDR3 has 14 residues. The germline V gene encodes CDR1 MDHEN and CDR2 SYDVKM. CDR3 nucleotides: TGTGCCAGCAGTTTTGCCAGGGAGCGTCAGCCCCAGCATTTT. This sequence encodes CASSFARERQPQHF.

This clonotype showed up many times. V is TRBV9 and J is TRBJ1-1; D is possibly TRBD1 (5 bases). The CDR3 has 16 residues. V was shortened by 3 bases and J by 1 base, with 16 bases between the two germline ends. Germline CDR1 and CDR2: SGDLS and YYNGEE. The CDR3 loop reads CASSGPLNGANTEAFF. The DNA of the CDR3 is TGTGCCAGCAGCGGCCCGCTTAATGGGGCGAACACTGAAGCTTTCTTT.

The chain recombines TRBV10-3 with TRBJ2-1; 9 bases fit TRBD2. V was pared by 6 bases and J by 4 bases, with 7 bases of the junction left unmatched. Per the germline V gene, CDR1 is ENHRY and CDR2 is SYGVKD. The CDR3 runs 15 residues. The CDR3 DNA reads as TGTGCCATCAGCCCGGGACTAGCCCATTACAATGAGCAGTTCTTC. Protein sequence: CAISPGLAHYNEQFF.

This rearrangement joins TRBV24-1 to TRBJ2-7, with D hard to call. With 1 base removed from V and 1 base from J, the gap between germline ends came to 4 bases. The CDR3 has 13 amino acids. CDR1 is KGHDR, CDR2 SFDVKD, per germline. As DNA, the CDR3 is TGTGCCACCAGTGATTTCCCTTCCTACGAGCAGTACTTC. Its protein product is CATSDFPSYEQYF.

Comments on this clonotype: Relative to the germline gene, one junction end is altered; a read error may explain this. The chain combines TRBV24-1 with TRBJ2-6; the D gene could be TRBD1 or TRBD2 (5 bases each). CDR1 KGHDR and CDR2 SFDVKD come from the germline V gene. The CDR3 spans 20 residues. The CDR3 nucleotides are TGTGCCACCAGTGAAGGAGGAGTCCCCGGGCTGTGCTCTGGGGCCAGCGTCCTGACTTTC. It encodes CATSEGGVPGLCSGASVLTF.

The rearrangement links TRBV9 to TRBJ2-7; 7 positions match TRBD1. The CDR3 is 12 residues long. With 8 bases clipped from V and 3 bases from J, the junction kept 5 bases outside the gene matches. CDR1 is SGDLS and CDR2 is YYNGEE in the germline V gene. This CDR3 is CARTGQNYEQYF. The CDR3 DNA reads as TGTGCCAGGACAGGGCAGAACTACGAGCAGTACTTC.

The J gene is TRBJ1-2, the V gene TRBV20-1, with TRBD1 matching over 7 bases. CDR1 and CDR2 (germline): DFQATT, SNEGSKA (reference sequence). The CDR3 is 15 residues long. The V segment lost 1 base and the J segment 6 bases; nucleotides outside the gene matches: 11. CDR3: CSARALNRGVDGYTF. The CDR3 nucleotides read TGCAGTGCTAGAGCTTTAAACAGGGGCGTCGATGGCTACACCTTC.

The rearrangement uses TRBV6-4 and TRBJ2-3, with D possibly called TRBD1 or TRBD2 (6 bases each). Per the germline V gene, CDR1 is MRHNA and CDR2 is SNTAGT. V dropped 0 bases and J dropped 1 base, with 11 bases sitting between them. The CDR3 runs 16 residues. In DNA form, the CDR3 reads TGTGCCAGCAGTGACTCGGGGGGCGAGGGCACAGATACGCAGTATTTT. Protein product: CASSDSGGEGTDTQYF.

This chain links TRBV29-1 with TRBJ2-7; 8 nucleotides match TRBD2. This CDR3 has 12 amino acids. Germline V CDR1 and CDR2: SQVTM, ANQGSEA. The V gene end was trimmed by 4 bases and the J gene end by 6 bases; junction bases not matched to a gene: 5. The CDR3 DNA follows: TGCAGCGTTGGATGGGCGGGAGGCGAGCAGTACTTC. Protein: CSVGWAGGEQYF.

This clonotype was counted at least ten times. The chain couples TRBV7-9 to TRBJ1-4; a possible D gene is TRBD1 (6 bases). Germline V gene data show CDR1 as SEHNR and CDR2 as FQNEAQ (reference sequence). Trimming stripped 4 bases from V and 11 bases from J, with 14 bases between. The length of the CDR3 is 13 residues. CDR3 in DNA: TGTGCCAGCAGCTCACACAGGGCTAATAAACTGTTTTTT. It is translated as CASSSHRANKLFF.

This clonotype has ten or more counts. The V call is TRBV5-1, the J call TRBJ1-2, with D tentatively TRBD1 (5 bases). The germline gives CDR1 SGHRS, CDR2 YFSETQ. This CDR3 is 15 amino acids long. Trimming removed 4 bases from V and 5 bases from J, with 18 bases in between. CDR3 loop: CASSPTDPIQYGYTF. DNA for the CDR3: TGCGCCAGCAGCCCGACAGACCCTATTCAATATGGCTACACCTTC.